The 32 T cell receptor beta chains given below trace back to one sample, sequenced in a study of vaccination effects on CD4 cells after COVID-19. Their antigens are not known. Clones were sequenced by immunoSEQ multiplex PCR, and TCRdb holds only the in-frame ones, with some missing. Of tens of thousands of clones detected, about 78% appear once; the ten largest clones hold more than 15%. In the ViraFEST assay, antigen-specific CD4+ clonotypes were identified by expansion after peptide-pool stimulation. At the end of nine to ten days of culture, CD4+ T cells were isolated. PCR-confirmed SARS-CoV-2 infection occurred in the person between March and December 2020. The specimen comprised CD4+ T cells from PBMCs cultured with HCoV-NL63 spike peptides, sampled before COVID-19 vaccination. The origin of the receptors is a human donor who had a prior SARS-CoV-2 infection.

This chain connects TRBV7-8 to TRBJ2-7; the match to TRBD2 covers 7 bases. Germline-derived CDR1 and CDR2 are SGHVS and FQNEAQ. There are 13 residues in the CDR3. V gave up 6 bases and J gave up 4 bases; unmatched junction bases: 6. The CDR3 here is CASRGGGRYEQYF. In nucleotides, the CDR3 is TGTGCCAGCAGGGGAGGCGGGAGATACGAGCAGTACTTC. Looking up the rest from reference TRBV7-8 and TRBJ2-7 gives the full variable domain: GAGVSQSPRYKVAKRGQDVALRCDPISGHVSLFWYQQALGQGPEFLTYFQNEAQLDKSGLPSDRFFAERPEGSVSTLKIQRTQQEDSAVYLCASRGGGRYEQYFGPGTRLTVT.

The CDR3 nucleotides read TGTGCCAGCAGTTGGGGACGGGACAGGGCTTACGAGCAGTACTTC. It specifies CASSWGRDRAYEQYF. The genes are TRBV6-5 and TRBJ2-7; 9 nucleotides match TRBD1. The CDR3 spans 15 residues. With V trimmed by 4 bases and J by 4 bases, 8 bases remained unmatched. The germline V gene encodes CDR1 MNHEY and CDR2 SVGAGI.

The V gene is TRBV7-2, the J gene TRBJ2-1; the D gene is possibly TRBD2 (5 bases). This CDR3 contains 15 residues. Trimming shortened V by 3 bases and J by 2 bases, and 11 bases separated the two germline ends. The V gene's germline CDR1 is SGHTA and CDR2 FQGNSA. CDR3 loop: CASSFSVQTYNEQFF. In DNA form, the CDR3 reads TGTGCCAGCAGCTTTAGCGTCCAAACCTACAATGAGCAGTTCTTC.

The V call is TRBV21-1, the J call TRBJ2-7; TRBD1 is the table's D call, not checked against the DNA. TRBV21-1 is a pseudogene segment. The CDR3 is 19 amino acids. CDR3 bases: TGTGCCAGCAGCAAAGAGGGGACACCTCCGATATTCCCTTCCTACGAGCAGTACTTC. This codes for CASSKEGTPPIFPSYEQYF.

This chain links TRBV7-2 with TRBJ2-4; D perhaps matches TRBD2 (5 bases). Between the trimmed V and J ends, which lost 5 bases and 8 bases, there was a span of 10 bases. Germline V gene lookup returns CDR1 SGHTA and CDR2 FQGNSA. The CDR3 covers 12 residues. CDR3 nucleotide sequence: TGTGCCAGCAGCGGTTCCGGGGACATTCAGTACTTC. It is translated as CASSGSGDIQYF.

In its sample, this clone is medium-sized. The V call is TRBV5-1, the J call TRBJ2-1; D ambiguous. The CDR3 sequence is 15 residues long. V dropped 0 bases and J dropped 2 bases, with 9 bases sitting between them. From germline, CDR1 is SGHRS and CDR2 YFSETQ. The DNA for the CDR3 is TGCGCCAGCAGCTTGGATGTCGGAACCTACAATGAGCAGTTCTTC. Translation: CASSLDVGTYNEQFF.

The chain carries TRBV3-1 (or the pseudogene TRBV3-2) and TRBJ1-1; D remains ambiguous. The CDR3 spans 13 residues. Trimming removed 4 bases from V and 3 bases from J, with 9 bases in between. Germline lookup yields CDR1 LGHDT and CDR2 YNNKEL (reference sequence). Here the CDR3 reads CASSREVDTEAFF. CDR3 DNA sequence: TGTGCCAGCAGCCGGGAGGTGGACACTGAAGCTTTCTTT.

The chain employs TRBV19 and TRBJ2-5, with D possibly TRBD2 on 6 matching bases. From germline, CDR1 is LNHDA and CDR2 SQIVND (reference sequence). Trimming removed 4 bases from V and 4 bases from J, with 16 bases in between. This CDR3 is built from 15 residues. The CDR3 DNA reads as TGTGCCAGTAGTAACCCTACCAGCGGGTTAGAGACCCAGTACTTC. It is translated as CASSNPTSGLETQYF.

The rearrangement uses TRBV7-9 and TRBJ2-3; a possible D gene is TRBD2 (5 bases). The CDR3 length is 16 residues. Trimming stripped 1 base from V and 0 bases from J, with 11 bases between. Germline CDR1 is SEHNR and CDR2 is FQNEAQ (reference sequence). Here the CDR3 reads CASSLGLLGSTDTQYF. The CDR3 region has the DNA TGTGCCAGCAGCTTAGGCCTACTAGGGAGCACAGATACGCAGTATTTT.

The chain has TRBV11-2 and TRBJ2-7, with TRBD2 as a possible D gene (5 bases). The CDR3 spans 14 residues. V was shortened by 5 bases and J by 1 base, with 12 bases between the two germline ends. The germline V gene encodes CDR1 SGHAT and CDR2 FQNNGV. CDR3 amino acids: CASSGGVRSYEQYF. The DNA of the CDR3 is TGTGCCAGCAGCGGAGGTGTGAGGTCCTACGAGCAGTACTTC.

The rearrangement joins TRBV4-1 to TRBJ1-2, with D possibly being TRBD1 (6 bases). V dropped 3 bases and J dropped 4 bases, with 9 bases sitting between them. The CDR3 length is 13 residues. CDR1 and CDR2 from the germline V gene are MGHRA and YSYEKL. CDR3 bases: TGCGCCAGCAGCCAGACAGGCTTCTATGGCTACACCTTC. Protein product: CASSQTGFYGYTF.

This chain connects TRBV2 to TRBJ2-5; 10 bases match TRBD2. This CDR3 is 15 amino acids long. After removal of 4 bases from V and 4 bases from J, the junction contained 6 bases not matched to a gene. CDR1 is SNHLY and CDR2 is FYNNEI in the germline V gene. CDR3 nucleotide sequence: TGTGCCAGCAGTGCCTCCGCTAGCGGGGGAGAGACCCAGTACTTC. As protein: CASSASASGGETQYF.

This clone was seen a few times. The chain links TRBV19 to TRBJ1-3; D not certain. Germline loops: CDR1 LNHDA, CDR2 SQIVND (reference sequence). The V and J ends lost 3 bases and 3 bases respectively, with 9 bases between them. This CDR3 is 14 amino acids long. The chain's CDR3 is CASSIKARGNTIYF. The CDR3 DNA sequence: TGTGCCAGTAGTATTAAAGCGCGTGGAAACACCATATATTTT. Combining the CDR3 with reference TRBV19 and TRBJ1-3 gives the whole variable domain DGGITQSPKYLFRKEGQNVTLSCEQNLNHDAMYWYRQDPGQGLRLIYYSQIVNDFQKGDIAEGYSVSREKKESFPLTVTSAQKNPTAFYLCASSIKARGNTIYFGEGSWLTVV.

The chain has TRBV5-4 and TRBJ2-5; D may be TRBD1 or TRBD2 (5 bases each). The germline gives CDR1 SGHNT, CDR2 YYREEE (reference sequence). The ends were cut back, 0 bases at V and 7 bases at J, with 16 bases in the middle. This CDR3 comprises 15 residues. CDR3 amino acids: CASSLGDRERGTQYF. CDR3 nucleotide sequence: TGTGCCAGCAGCTTGGGTGATAGGGAGAGGGGGACCCAGTACTTC.

The chain couples TRBV9 to TRBJ2-6; 7 bases are shared with TRBD1. Germline assignment: CDR1 SGDLS and CDR2 YYNGEE. Unmatched junction bases numbered 7, after V lost 4 bases and J lost 15 bases. The CDR3 length is 12 residues. The CDR3 nucleotides are TGTGCCAGCAGCCTCCGGGACAGCCCCCTGACTTTC. Translated: CASSLRDSPLTF.

The rearrangement joins TRBV10-3 to TRBJ2-3; 8 bases fit TRBD2. V was pared by 5 bases and J by 6 bases, with 7 bases of the junction left unmatched. This CDR3 is 14 amino acids long. CDR1 ENHRY and CDR2 SYGVKD come from the germline V gene. The CDR3 region is CAISRGLGGDTQYF. CDR3 bases: TGTGCCATCAGTAGGGGACTAGGTGGTGATACGCAGTATTTT.

This rearrangement joins TRBV7-2 to TRBJ2-5, with 7 bases aligning to TRBD1. The CDR3 consists of 13 residues. V lost 0 bases to trimming and J lost 12 bases; unmatched junction nucleotides: 7. Per germline, CDR1 SGHTA and CDR2 FQGNSA. CDR3 in DNA: TGTGCCAGCAGCTTAGCGCTACAGGGGCTCGAGTACTTC. Translated: CASSLALQGLEYF. Variable domain in full (rest from reference TRBV7-2 and TRBJ2-5): GAGVSQSPSNKVTEKGKDVELRCDPISGHTALYWYRQSLGQGLEFLIYFQGNSAPDKSGLPSDRFSAERTGGSVSTLTIQRTQQEDSAVYLCASSLALQGLEYFGPGTRLLVL.

This clone has only one observation. The chain carries TRBV14 and TRBJ2-7; either TRBD1 or TRBD2 may supply D (5 bases each). CDR3 length: 16 residues. Deletions cut 1 base from V and 2 bases from J, with 15 bases between. Germline V gives CDR1 SGHDN, CDR2 FVKESK. The DNA for the CDR3 is TGTGCCAGCAGCCAAGGGGGGTTCCGTGGGCCCTACGAGCAGTACTTC. Protein sequence: CASSQGGFRGPYEQYF.

The chain carries TRBV6-5 and TRBJ2-7; 10 nucleotides agree with TRBD2. Losses at the gene ends were 6 bases for V and 5 bases for J; bases not matched to a gene: 7. The V gene's germline CDR1 is MNHEY and CDR2 SVGAGI. This CDR3 spans 14 amino acids. The DNA of the CDR3 is TGTGCCAGCAGACCTCTAGCGGGAGTCAACGAGCAGTACTTC. Its translation: CASRPLAGVNEQYF.

The chain combines TRBV7-8 with TRBJ1-3; D not certain. V lost 5 bases to trimming and J lost 7 bases, with 18 bases between them. The CDR3 spans 15 residues. Germline V gives CDR1 SGHVS, CDR2 FQNEAQ. This CDR3 reads CASSPRGSARNTIYF. In nucleotides, the CDR3 is TGTGCCAGCAGCCCCCGAGGCTCGGCGAGGAACACCATATATTTT.

The CDR3 region is CASSPQQGTDQETQYF. DNA for the CDR3: TGTGCCAGCAGCCCACAACAGGGGACAGATCAAGAGACCCAGTACTTC. The rearrangement links TRBV4-2 to TRBJ2-5, with 7 bases that match TRBD1. CDR1 and CDR2 (germline): LGHNA, YNFKEQ. Trimming cost V 4 bases and J 2 bases; bases outside gene matches: 10. This CDR3 has 16 amino acids.

The chain combines TRBV11-3 with TRBJ2-1; 7 nucleotides align to TRBD2. Germline-derived CDR1 and CDR2 are SGHNT and YENEEA. The V segment lost 0 bases and the J segment 4 bases; nucleotides outside the gene matches: 3. CDR3 length: 15 residues. CDR3 coding DNA: TGTGCCAGCAGCTTAGATGGGGGGGAGTACAATGAGCAGTTCTTC. Amino acids: CASSLDGGEYNEQFF.

The chain has TRBV5-4 and TRBJ1-4; D might be TRBD1 (6 bases). CDR1 and CDR2 (germline): SGHNT, YYREEE (reference sequence). This CDR3 contains 15 residues. With 4 bases removed from V and 0 bases from J, the gap between germline ends came to 10 bases. CDR3 residues: CASSPDSATNEKLFF. The CDR3 nucleotides read TGTGCCAGCAGCCCGGACAGTGCAACTAATGAAAAACTGTTTTTT.

This clone was counted once. Mismatch with germline at one junction end may stem from a read error. V and J are TRBV7-7 and TRBJ1-4; D might be TRBD1 (5 bases). Germline assignment: CDR1 SSHAT and CDR2 FNYEAQ (reference sequence). This CDR3 has 15 residues. The CDR3 region is CASSLRQGSNEKLFF. DNA of the CDR3: TGTGCTAGCAGCTTAAGGCAGGGTTCTAATGAAAAACTGTTTTTT.

The V gene is TRBV27, the J gene TRBJ1-6; D is unclear. CDR3 size: 17 residues. Deletions cut 5 bases from V and 9 bases from J, with 23 bases between. Germline CDR1 is MNHEY and CDR2 is SMNVEV (reference sequence). DNA for the CDR3: TGTGCCAGCAGTCGAATAATTCCGGGTTATCGGGCTTCACCCCTCCACTTT. It is translated as CASSRIIPGYRASPLHF.

V usage is TRBV11-3 and J usage is TRBJ2-3; D gene ambiguous. CDR1 and CDR2 from the germline V gene are SGHNT and YENEEA. This CDR3 is 12 amino acids long. With 5 bases removed from V and 6 bases from J, the gap between germline ends came to 9 bases. CDR3 sequence: CASSPSSDTQYF. The CDR3 region has the DNA TGTGCCAGCAGCCCAAGCTCCGATACGCAGTATTTT.

V and J are TRBV29-1 and TRBJ2-3, with D possibly called TRBD1 or TRBD2 (5 bases each). V shed 7 bases and J shed 0 bases, with 17 bases lying between them. This CDR3 region has 15 residues. CDR1 and CDR2 (germline): SQVTM, ANQGSEA. The CDR3 region has the DNA TGCAGCGCCCGAGGGGCCGTAGCAAGCACAGATACGCAGTATTTT. Amino acids: CSARGAVASTDTQYF.

This clone was seen more than once but under ten times. This rearrangement joins TRBV6-6 to TRBJ1-3, with 7 bases fitting TRBD1. The CDR3 consists of 13 residues. V lost 6 bases, J lost 3 bases, and 2 bases stayed unmatched. Germline values: CDR1 MNHNY, CDR2 SVGAGI (reference sequence). The CDR3 sequence: CASRRDSGNTIYF. CDR3 DNA: TGTGCCAGCAGACGGGACAGTGGAAACACCATATATTTT.

The chain links TRBV12-5 to TRBJ2-3; TRBD2 matches 14 bases. Germline-derived CDR1 and CDR2 are LGHNT and FRNRAP. The CDR3 consists of 17 residues. The ends lost 1 base at V and 2 bases at J; junction bases unmatched: 2. The CDR3 here is CASGLGTSGRPTDTQYF. In DNA, the CDR3 is TGTGCTAGTGGTTTGGGGACTAGCGGGAGGCCCACAGATACGCAGTATTTT. Filled out from reference TRBV12-5 and TRBJ2-3, the complete variable domain reads DARVTQTPRHKVTEMGQEVTMRCQPILGHNTVFWYRQTMMQGLELLAYFRNRAPLDDSGMPKDRFSAEMPDATLATLKIQPSEPRDSAVYFCASGLGTSGRPTDTQYFGPGTRLTVL.

Comment on this clone: The same CDR3 can be traced to other DNA sequences in this sample. V and J are TRBV7-9 and TRBJ2-3, with 7 bases fitting TRBD1. CDR3 size: 15 residues. V lost 0 bases, J lost 1 base, and 1 base stayed unmatched. Germline values: CDR1 SEHNR, CDR2 FQNEAQ (reference sequence). The CDR3: CASSLARGRTDTQYF. CDR3 nucleotide sequence: TGTGCCAGCAGCTTAGCAAGGGGGCGCACAGATACGCAGTATTTT.

This rearrangement joins TRBV2 to TRBJ2-5; 12 nucleotides line up with TRBD2. The V gene end was trimmed by 4 bases and the J gene end by 1 base; junction bases not matched to a gene: 4. CDR3 length equals 16 residues. CDR1 and CDR2 (germline): SNHLY, FYNNEI. In DNA, the CDR3 is TGTGCCAGCAGTGCCCTAGCGGGGGGGCCCCAAGAGACCCAGTACTTC. Amino acid sequence: CASSALAGGPQETQYF.

The rearrangement joins TRBV7-9 to TRBJ1-1; tentatively, D is TRBD1 (6 bases). Germline V gene data show CDR1 as SEHNR and CDR2 as FQNEAQ (reference sequence). V was trimmed by 4 bases and J by 0 bases, leaving 12 bases between them. The CDR3 has 15 amino acids. CDR3 region: CASSYSRGMNTEAFF. The CDR3 nucleotides are TGTGCCAGCAGCTACTCCAGGGGAATGAACACTGAAGCTTTCTTT.